This TCR beta chain was sequenced during a study of blood T cell repertoires in COVID-19. The assay was immunoSEQ multiplex PCR, and TCRdb's table has in-frame clones only and misses some. Of 300,000 to 400,000 clones in the sample, around 91% were seen once. Trimming left V 0 bases short and J 4 bases short, with 21 bases between. CDR1 and CDR2 (germline): GTSNPN, SVGIG (reference sequence). This CDR3 has 17 residues. V gene TRBV30 combines with J gene TRBJ1-1; D unclear. The sample comprised peripheral blood. This TCR was sampled from a young woman who had recovered from COVID-19. This CDR3 reads CAWSVKVPAEGRTEAFF. The CDR3 coding sequence is TGTGCCTGGAGTGTCAAGGTACCCGCGGAGGGTCGCACTGAAGCTTTCTTT.